The entry below describes one TCR beta chain. The antigen is not known. These data originate in a study of identical twins. Findings and caveats of the study: The study found weaker excess twin sharing in beta out-of-frame sequences. The models gave estimates that fell short of the out-of-frame TCR alpha sharing seen in monozygotic twins.

Unique molecular identifiers were in the cDNA, with template-switch universal primer binding. Each CDR3 protein is one row after TCRdb ran MiXCR on the 5' RACE reads. The sample yields 690,000 or so distinct CDR3 sequences, approximately 9% seen once. CDR3 length equals 15 residues. Germline V gene data show CDR1 as LGHNA and CDR2 as YSLEER. Trimming shortened V by 1 base and J by 8 bases, and 15 bases separated the two germline ends. Another study also made use of these data, one on yellow fever vaccine responses in identical twins.

The TCR originated in a woman under 30 in good health. The sequencing input was PBMCs. The chain is built from TRBV4-3 and TRBJ2-1; perhaps TRBD2 as D (5 bases). As DNA, the CDR3 is TGCGCCAGCAGCCAAGGGCTAGCCGTAGGCGATGAGCAGTTCTTC. Its protein is CASSQGLAVGDEQFF.